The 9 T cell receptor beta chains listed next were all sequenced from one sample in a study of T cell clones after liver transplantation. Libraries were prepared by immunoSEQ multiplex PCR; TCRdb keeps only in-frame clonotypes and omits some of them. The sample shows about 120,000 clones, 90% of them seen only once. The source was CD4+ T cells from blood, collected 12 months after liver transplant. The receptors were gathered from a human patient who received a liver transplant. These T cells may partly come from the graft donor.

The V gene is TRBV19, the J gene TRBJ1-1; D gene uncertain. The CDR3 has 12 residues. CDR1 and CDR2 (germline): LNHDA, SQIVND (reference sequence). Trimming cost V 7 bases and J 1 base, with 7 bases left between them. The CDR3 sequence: CASTRPNTEAFF. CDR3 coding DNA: TGTGCCAGTACTCGGCCGAACACTGAAGCTTTCTTT.

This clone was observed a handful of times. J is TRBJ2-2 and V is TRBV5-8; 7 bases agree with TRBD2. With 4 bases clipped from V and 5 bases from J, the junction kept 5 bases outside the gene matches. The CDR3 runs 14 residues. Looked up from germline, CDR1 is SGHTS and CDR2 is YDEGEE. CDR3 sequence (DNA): TGTGCCAGCAGCAGGGAGGGAGCAACCGGGGAGCTGTTTTTT. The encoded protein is CASSREGATGELFF.

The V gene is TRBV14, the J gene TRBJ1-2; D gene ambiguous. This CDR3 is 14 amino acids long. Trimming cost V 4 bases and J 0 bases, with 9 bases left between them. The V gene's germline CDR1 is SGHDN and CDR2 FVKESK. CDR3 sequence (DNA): TGTGCCAGCAGCCCGCCGGCTACTAACTATGGCTACACCTTC. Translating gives CASSPPATNYGYTF.

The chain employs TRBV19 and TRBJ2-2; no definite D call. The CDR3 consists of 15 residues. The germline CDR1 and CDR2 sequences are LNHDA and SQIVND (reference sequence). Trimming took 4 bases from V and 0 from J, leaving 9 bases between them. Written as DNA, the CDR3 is TGTGCCAGTAGTAAGTGGGCGGCGAACACCGGGGAGCTGTTTTTT. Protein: CASSKWAANTGELFF. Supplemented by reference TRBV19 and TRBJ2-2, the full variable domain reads DGGITQSPKYLFRKEGQNVTLSCEQNLNHDAMYWYRQDPGQGLRLIYYSQIVNDFQKGDIAEGYSVSREKKESFPLTVTSAQKNPTAFYLCASSKWAANTGELFFGEGSRLTVL.

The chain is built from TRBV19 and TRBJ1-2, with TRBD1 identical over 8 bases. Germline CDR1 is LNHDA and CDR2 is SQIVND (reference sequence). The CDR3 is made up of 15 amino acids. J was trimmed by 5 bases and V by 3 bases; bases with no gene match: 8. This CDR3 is CASSISAGGAYGYTF. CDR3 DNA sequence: TGTGCCAGTAGTATTTCGGCAGGGGGCGCGTATGGCTACACCTTC.

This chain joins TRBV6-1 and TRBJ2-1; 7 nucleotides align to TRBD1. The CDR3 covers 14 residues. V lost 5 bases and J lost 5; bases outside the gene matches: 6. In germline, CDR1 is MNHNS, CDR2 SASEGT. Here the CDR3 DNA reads TGTGCCAGCAGTCGGACAGGTCAAGACAATGAGCAGTTCTTC. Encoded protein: CASSRTGQDNEQFF.

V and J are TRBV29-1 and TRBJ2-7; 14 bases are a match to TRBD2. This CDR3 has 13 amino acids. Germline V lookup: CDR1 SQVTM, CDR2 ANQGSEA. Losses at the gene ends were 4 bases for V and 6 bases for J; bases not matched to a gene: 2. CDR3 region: CSVAGLAGVEQYF. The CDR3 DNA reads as TGCAGCGTTGCGGGACTAGCGGGAGTCGAGCAGTACTTC.

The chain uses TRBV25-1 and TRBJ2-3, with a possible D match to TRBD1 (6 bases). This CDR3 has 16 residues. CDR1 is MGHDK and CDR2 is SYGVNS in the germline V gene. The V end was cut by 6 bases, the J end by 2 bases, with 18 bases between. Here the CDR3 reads CASSRGTGPPTDTQYF. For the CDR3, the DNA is TGTGCCAGCAGCAGGGGAACGGGACCCCCCACAGATACGCAGTATTTT.

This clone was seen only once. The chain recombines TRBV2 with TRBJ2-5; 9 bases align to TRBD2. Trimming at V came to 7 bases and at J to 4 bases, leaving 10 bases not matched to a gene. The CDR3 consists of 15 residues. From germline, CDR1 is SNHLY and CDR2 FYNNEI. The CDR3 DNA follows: TGTGCCAGCATCGCGGGAGGGCGGGTCGGAGAGACCCAGTACTTC. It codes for CASIAGGRVGETQYF.